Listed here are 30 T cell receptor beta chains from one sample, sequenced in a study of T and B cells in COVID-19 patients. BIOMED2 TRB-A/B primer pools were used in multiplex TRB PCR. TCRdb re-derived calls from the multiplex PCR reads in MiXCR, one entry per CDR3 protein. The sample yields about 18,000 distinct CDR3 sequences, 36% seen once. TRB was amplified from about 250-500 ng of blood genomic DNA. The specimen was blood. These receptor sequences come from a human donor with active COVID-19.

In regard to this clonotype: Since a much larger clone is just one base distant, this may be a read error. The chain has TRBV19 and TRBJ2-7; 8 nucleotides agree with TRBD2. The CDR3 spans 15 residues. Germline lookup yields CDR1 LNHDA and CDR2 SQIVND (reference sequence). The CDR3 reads CASSIGGDGTYEKYF. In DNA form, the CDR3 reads TGTGCCAGTAGTATCGGGGGGGACGGCACCTACGAGAAGTACTTC.

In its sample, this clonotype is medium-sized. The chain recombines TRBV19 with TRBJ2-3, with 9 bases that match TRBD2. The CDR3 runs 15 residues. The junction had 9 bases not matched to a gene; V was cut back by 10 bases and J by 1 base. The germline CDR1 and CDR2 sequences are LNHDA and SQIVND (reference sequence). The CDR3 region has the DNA TGTGCCACCGCGGGGGGGGTGAGTCGCACAGATACGCAGTATTTT. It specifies CATAGGVSRTDTQYF.

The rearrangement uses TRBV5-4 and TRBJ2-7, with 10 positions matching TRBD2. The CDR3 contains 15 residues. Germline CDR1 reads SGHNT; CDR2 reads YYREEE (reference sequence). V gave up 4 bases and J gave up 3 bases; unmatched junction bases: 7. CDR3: CASSHVLAGDYEQYF. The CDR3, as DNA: TGTGCCAGCAGCCACGTTCTAGCGGGGGACTACGAGCAGTACTTC.

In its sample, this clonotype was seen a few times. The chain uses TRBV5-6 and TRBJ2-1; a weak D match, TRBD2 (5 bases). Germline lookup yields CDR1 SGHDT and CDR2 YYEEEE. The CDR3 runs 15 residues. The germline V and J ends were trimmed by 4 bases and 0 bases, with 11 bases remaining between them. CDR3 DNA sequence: TGTGCCAGCAGCACCTCGGGGAGCTCCTACAATGAGCAGTTCTTC. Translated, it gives CASSTSGSSYNEQFF.

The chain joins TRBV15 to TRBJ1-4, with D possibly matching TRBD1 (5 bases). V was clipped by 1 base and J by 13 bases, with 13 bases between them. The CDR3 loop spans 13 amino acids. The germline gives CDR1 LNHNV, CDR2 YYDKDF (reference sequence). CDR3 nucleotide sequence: TGTGCCACCAGCAGAGGACAGATACCAAGACTGTTTTTT. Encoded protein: CATSRGQIPRLFF.

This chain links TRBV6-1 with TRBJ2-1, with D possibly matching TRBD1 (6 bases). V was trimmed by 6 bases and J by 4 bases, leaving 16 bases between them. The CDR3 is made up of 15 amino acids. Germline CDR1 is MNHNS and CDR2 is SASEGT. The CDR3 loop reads CASSPPGDHYNEQFF. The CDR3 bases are TGTGCCAGCAGCCCCCCAGGGGACCATTACAATGAGCAGTTCTTC.

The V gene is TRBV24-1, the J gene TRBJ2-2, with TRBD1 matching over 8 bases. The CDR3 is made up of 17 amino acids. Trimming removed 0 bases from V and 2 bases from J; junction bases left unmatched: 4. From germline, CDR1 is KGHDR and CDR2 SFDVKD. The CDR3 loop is CATSDLTGTGNTGELFF. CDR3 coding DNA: TGTGCCACCAGTGATTTGACCGGGACAGGCAACACCGGGGAGCTGTTTTTT.

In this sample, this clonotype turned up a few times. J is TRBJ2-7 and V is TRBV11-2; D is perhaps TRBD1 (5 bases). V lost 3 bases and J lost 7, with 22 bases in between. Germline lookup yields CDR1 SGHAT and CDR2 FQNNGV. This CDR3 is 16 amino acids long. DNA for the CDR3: TGTGCCAGCAGCTTCTTTCTCCTGGCAGGGCGTCCTGAGCAGTACTTC. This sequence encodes CASSFFLLAGRPEQYF.

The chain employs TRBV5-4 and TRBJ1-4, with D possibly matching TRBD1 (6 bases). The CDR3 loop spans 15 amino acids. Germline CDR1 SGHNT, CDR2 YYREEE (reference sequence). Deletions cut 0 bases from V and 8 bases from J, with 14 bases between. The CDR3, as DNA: TGTGCCAGCAGCTTGGCGGGCAGGGGTAGCGAAAAACTGTTTTTT. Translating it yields CASSLAGRGSEKLFF.

The CDR3 is CASSPSGGMRETQYF. CDR3 DNA sequence: TGTGCCAGCAGTCCCTCAGGGGGGATGAGGGAGACCCAGTACTTC. The chain carries TRBV6-5 and TRBJ2-5; D is perhaps TRBD1 (7 bases). Germline V gives CDR1 MNHEY, CDR2 SVGAGI. V was shortened by 5 bases and J by 5 bases, with 18 bases between the two germline ends. The CDR3 extends over 15 amino acids.

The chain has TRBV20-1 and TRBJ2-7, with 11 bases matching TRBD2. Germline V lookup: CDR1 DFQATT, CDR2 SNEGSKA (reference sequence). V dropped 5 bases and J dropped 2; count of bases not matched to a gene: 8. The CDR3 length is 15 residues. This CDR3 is CSAQKGTSGTYEQYV. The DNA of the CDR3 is TGCAGTGCTCAAAAAGGGACTAGCGGTACCTACGAGCAGTACGTC.

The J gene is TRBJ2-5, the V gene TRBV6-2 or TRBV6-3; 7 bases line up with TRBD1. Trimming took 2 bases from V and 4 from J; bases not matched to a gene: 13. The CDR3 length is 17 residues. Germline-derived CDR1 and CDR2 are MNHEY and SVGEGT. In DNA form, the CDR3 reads TGTGCCAGCAGTTACGACTTAGCACAGGGGCATGGAGAGACCCAGTACTTC. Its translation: CASSYDLAQGHGETQYF.

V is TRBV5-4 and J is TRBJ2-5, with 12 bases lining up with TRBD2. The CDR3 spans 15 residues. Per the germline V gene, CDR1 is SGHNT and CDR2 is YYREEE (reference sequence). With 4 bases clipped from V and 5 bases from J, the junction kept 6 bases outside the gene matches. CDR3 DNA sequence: TGTGCCAGCAGCCCAACTAGCGGGGGGTCGGAGACCCAGTACTTC. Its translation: CASSPTSGGSETQYF.

CDR3 sequence: CASSSLSGLAVHTDTQYF. DNA of the CDR3: TGTGCCAGCAGTTCACTATCGGGACTAGCGGTGCACACAGATACGCAGTATTTT. V usage is TRBV12-3 or TRBV12-4 and J usage is TRBJ2-3; 11 bases match TRBD2. The CDR3 has 18 amino acids. V lost 4 bases to trimming and J lost 2 bases; unmatched junction nucleotides: 11.

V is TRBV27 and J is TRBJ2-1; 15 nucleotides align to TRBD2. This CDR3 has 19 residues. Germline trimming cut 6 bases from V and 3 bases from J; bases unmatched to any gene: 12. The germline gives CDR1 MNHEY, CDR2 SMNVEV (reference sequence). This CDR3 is CASSLVGTSGGSIYNEQFF. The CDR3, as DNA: TGTGCCAGCAGCCTCGTGGGGACTAGCGGGGGGTCAATCTACAATGAGCAGTTCTTC.

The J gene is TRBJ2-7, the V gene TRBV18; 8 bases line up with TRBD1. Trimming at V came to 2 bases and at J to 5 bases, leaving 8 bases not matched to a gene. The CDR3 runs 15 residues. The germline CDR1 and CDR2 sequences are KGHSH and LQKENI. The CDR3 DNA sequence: TGTGCCAGCTCACCAAGGACGACAGGGGACAACGAGCAGTACTTC. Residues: CASSPRTTGDNEQYF.

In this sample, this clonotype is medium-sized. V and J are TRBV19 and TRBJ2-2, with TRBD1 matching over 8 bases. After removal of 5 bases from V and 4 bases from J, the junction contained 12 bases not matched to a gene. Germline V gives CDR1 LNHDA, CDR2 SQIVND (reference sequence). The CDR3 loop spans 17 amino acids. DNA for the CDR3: TGTGCCAGTAGTTCTATAGAGGGACAGGCCACCACCGGGGAGCTGTTTTTT. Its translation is CASSSIEGQATTGELFF.

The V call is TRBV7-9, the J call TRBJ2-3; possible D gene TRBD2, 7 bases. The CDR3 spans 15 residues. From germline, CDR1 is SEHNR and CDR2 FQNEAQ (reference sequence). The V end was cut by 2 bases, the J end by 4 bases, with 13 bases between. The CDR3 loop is CASSLSWGGADTQYF. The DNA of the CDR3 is TGTGCCAGCAGCTTAAGTTGGGGGGGCGCAGATACGCAGTATTTT.

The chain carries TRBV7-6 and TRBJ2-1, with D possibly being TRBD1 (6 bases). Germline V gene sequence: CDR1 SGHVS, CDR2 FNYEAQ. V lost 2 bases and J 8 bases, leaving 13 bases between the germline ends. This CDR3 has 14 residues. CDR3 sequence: CASSLSGQSHEQFF. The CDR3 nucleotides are TGTGCCAGCAGCTTATCTGGACAGAGCCATGAGCAGTTCTTC.

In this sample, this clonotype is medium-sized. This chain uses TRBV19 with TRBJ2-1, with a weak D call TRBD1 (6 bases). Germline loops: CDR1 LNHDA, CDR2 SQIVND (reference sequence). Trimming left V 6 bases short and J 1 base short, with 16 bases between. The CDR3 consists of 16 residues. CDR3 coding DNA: TGTGCCAGTAGAGAAAACAGGGCGCCGTCCTACAATGAGCAGTTCTTC. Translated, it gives CASRENRAPSYNEQFF.

In DNA, the CDR3 is TGTGCCAGCAGCTCGGGACAGGTGGGTTTCAATCAGCCCCAGCATTTT. This encodes CASSSGQVGFNQPQHF. V is TRBV5-6 and J is TRBJ1-5; 8 bases agree with TRBD1. V trimming: 3 bases; J trimming: 3 bases; junction bases outside the gene matches: 8. The CDR3 runs 16 residues. Germline values: CDR1 SGHDT, CDR2 YYEEEE.

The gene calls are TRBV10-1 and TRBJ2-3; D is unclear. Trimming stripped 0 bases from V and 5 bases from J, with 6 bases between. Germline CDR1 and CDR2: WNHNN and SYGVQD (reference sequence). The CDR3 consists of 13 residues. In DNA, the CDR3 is TGCGCCAGCAGTGAGTCGAGGCGAGATACGCAGTATTTT. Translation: CASSESRRDTQYF.

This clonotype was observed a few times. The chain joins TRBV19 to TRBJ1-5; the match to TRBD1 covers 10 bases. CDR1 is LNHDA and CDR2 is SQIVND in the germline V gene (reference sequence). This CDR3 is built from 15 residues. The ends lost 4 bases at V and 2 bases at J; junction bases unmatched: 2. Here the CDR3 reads CASSTDRGGNQPQHF. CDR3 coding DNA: TGTGCCAGTAGTACGGACAGGGGGGGCAATCAGCCCCAGCATTTT.

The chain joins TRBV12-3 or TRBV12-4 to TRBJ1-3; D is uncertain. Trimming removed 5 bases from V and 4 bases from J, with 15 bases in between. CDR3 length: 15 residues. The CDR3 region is CASSPWERVGNTIYF. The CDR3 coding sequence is TGTGCCAGCAGTCCGTGGGAGAGGGTCGGAAACACCATATATTTT.

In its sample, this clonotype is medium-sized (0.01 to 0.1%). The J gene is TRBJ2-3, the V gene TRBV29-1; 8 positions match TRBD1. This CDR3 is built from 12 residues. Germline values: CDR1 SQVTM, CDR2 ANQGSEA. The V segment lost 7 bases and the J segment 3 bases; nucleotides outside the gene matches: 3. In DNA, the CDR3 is TGCAGCGGTGGGACAGGTACAGATACGCAGTATTTT. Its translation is CSGGTGTDTQYF.

This CDR3 is CASSPSGGAGYNEQFF. The CDR3 region has the DNA TGTGCCAGTAGCCCTAGCGGGGGGGCGGGGTACAATGAGCAGTTCTTC. The rearrangement links TRBV19 to TRBJ2-1, with TRBD2 identical over 12 bases. This CDR3 is 16 amino acids long. From germline, CDR1 is LNHDA and CDR2 SQIVND (reference sequence). V lost 6 bases, J lost 4 bases, and 7 bases stayed unmatched.

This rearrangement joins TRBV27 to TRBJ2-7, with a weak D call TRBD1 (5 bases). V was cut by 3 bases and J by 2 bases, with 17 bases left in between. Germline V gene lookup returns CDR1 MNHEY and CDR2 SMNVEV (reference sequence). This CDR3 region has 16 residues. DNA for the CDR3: TGTGCCAGCAGTTTTTTAATCCAGGACAACCCCTACGAGCAGTACTTC. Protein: CASSFLIQDNPYEQYF.

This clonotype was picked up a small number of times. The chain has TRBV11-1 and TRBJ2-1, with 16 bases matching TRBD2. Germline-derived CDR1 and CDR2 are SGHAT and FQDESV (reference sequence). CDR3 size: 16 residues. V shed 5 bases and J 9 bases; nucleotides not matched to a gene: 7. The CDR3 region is CASSIGTSGGAGEQFF. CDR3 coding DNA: TGTGCCAGCAGCATCGGGACTAGCGGGGGGGCGGGTGAGCAGTTCTTC.

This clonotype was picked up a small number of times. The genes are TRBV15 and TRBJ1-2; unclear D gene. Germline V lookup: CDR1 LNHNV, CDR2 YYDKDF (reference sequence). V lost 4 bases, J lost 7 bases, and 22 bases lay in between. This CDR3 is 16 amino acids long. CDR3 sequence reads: CATSNIPGGGLFGYTF. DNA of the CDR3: TGTGCCACCAGCAACATTCCTGGAGGAGGGTTGTTTGGCTACACCTTC.

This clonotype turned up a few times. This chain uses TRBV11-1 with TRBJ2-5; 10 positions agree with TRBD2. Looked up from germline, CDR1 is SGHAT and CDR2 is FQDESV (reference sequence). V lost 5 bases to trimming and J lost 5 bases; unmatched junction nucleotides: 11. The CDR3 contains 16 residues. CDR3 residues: CASSLSGRNPVETQYF. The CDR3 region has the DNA TGTGCCAGCAGCCTTAGCGGGAGGAACCCAGTGGAGACCCAGTACTTC.